What follows are 25 T cell receptor beta chains derived from one specimen sequenced in a study of T cell responses to AZD1222 COVID-19 vaccine. Clones were read by immunoSEQ multiplex PCR, and TCRdb kept only the in-frame ones, dropping some. The repertoire consists of some 69,000 clones, with roughly 85% occurring once and the leading ten covering around a fifth. The sample was peripheral blood, taken on day 0 of AZD1222 vaccination. The receptors stem from an adult in good health.

The chain couples TRBV2 to TRBJ1-5; possibly TRBD1 for D (5 bases). The CDR3 has 17 amino acids. The germline gives CDR1 SNHLY, CDR2 FYNNEI. V gave up 5 bases and J gave up 2 bases, with 19 bases separating them. The CDR3 spells CASSQQRVSRGNQPQHF. In nucleotides, the CDR3 is TGTGCCAGCAGTCAACAGAGGGTCTCCAGGGGCAATCAGCCCCAGCATTTT.

The V gene is TRBV27, the J gene TRBJ1-2, with D maybe TRBD1 (5 bases). CDR1 MNHEY and CDR2 SMNVEV come from the germline V gene (reference sequence). With 4 bases removed from V and 4 bases from J, the gap between germline ends came to 16 bases. CDR3 length equals 15 residues. The CDR3 here is CASSSLFDGGYGYTF. The CDR3 DNA reads TGTGCCAGCAGTTCTCTGTTTGACGGGGGCTATGGCTACACCTTC.

The V and J genes are TRBV30 and TRBJ1-1; D not certain. Germline V CDR1 and CDR2: GTSNPN, SVGIG (reference sequence). Trimming stripped 2 bases from V and 2 bases from J, with 9 bases between. The CDR3 loop spans 13 amino acids. Here the CDR3 DNA reads TGTGCCTGGAGTACCCTGTTTAACACTGAAGCTTTCTTT. As protein: CAWSTLFNTEAFF.

This chain uses TRBV15 with TRBJ2-6; TRBD1 aligns across 10 bases. This CDR3 spans 16 amino acids. The V segment lost 9 bases and the J segment 0 bases; nucleotides outside the gene matches: 5. The germline gives CDR1 LNHNV, CDR2 YYDKDF (reference sequence). CDR3 nucleotide sequence: TGTGCCACTAGAGGGGACAGGGGCTCTGGGGCCAACGTCCTGACTTTC. The encoded protein is CATRGDRGSGANVLTF.

This clone was seen a few times. The V and J genes are TRBV29-1 and TRBJ2-5, with TRBD1 identical over 8 bases. This CDR3 has 12 amino acids. Germline CDR1 SQVTM, CDR2 ANQGSEA. V was clipped by 7 bases and J by 4 bases; unmatched bases: 5. CDR3 bases: TGCAGCGAAGGCGACAGGGGAGAGACCCAGTACTTC. This gives the protein CSEGDRGETQYF.

J is TRBJ1-1 and V is TRBV30; D uncertain. Germline CDR1 GTSNPN, CDR2 SVGIG (reference sequence). The CDR3 runs 13 residues. V dropped 5 bases and J dropped 3 bases, with 13 bases sitting between them. The CDR3 here is CAWAGSGDTEAFF. For the CDR3, the DNA is TGTGCCTGGGCTGGCAGTGGGGACACTGAAGCTTTCTTT.

The gene calls are TRBV5-1 and TRBJ1-1, with 7 bases matching TRBD1. This CDR3 contains 14 residues. Trimming removed 4 bases from V and 11 bases from J; junction bases left unmatched: 14. The germline gives CDR1 SGHRS, CDR2 YFSETQ. CDR3 bases: TGCGCCAGCAGCCTAGGGACAGCTCCTGACGGGGCTTTCTTT. It yields the protein CASSLGTAPDGAFF.

The rearrangement joins TRBV19 to TRBJ1-5, with a possible D match to TRBD1 (5 bases). V shed 6 bases and J shed 4 bases, with 10 bases lying between them. The CDR3 covers 13 residues. Germline loops: CDR1 LNHDA, CDR2 SQIVND (reference sequence). CDR3 coding DNA: TGTGCCAGTAGGGACAACCAAAATCAGCCCCAGCATTTT. Protein product: CASRDNQNQPQHF.

The chain combines TRBV5-4 with TRBJ1-2; D unclear. Germline CDR1 and CDR2: SGHNT and YYREEE (reference sequence). Trimming stripped 0 bases from V and 5 bases from J, with 14 bases between. The CDR3 totals 15 residues. CDR3 bases: TGTGCCAGCAGCTTGGGAATACCCGTGGGTTATGGCTACACCTTC. Residues: CASSLGIPVGYGYTF.

The chain links TRBV9 to TRBJ2-2; 8 positions match TRBD1. This CDR3 is built from 13 residues. V was pared by 4 bases and J by 8 bases, with 4 bases of the junction left unmatched. CDR1 is SGDLS and CDR2 is YYNGEE in the germline V gene. CDR3 residues: CASSPRDRGELFF. For the CDR3, the DNA is TGTGCCAGCAGCCCCCGGGACAGGGGGGAGCTGTTTTTT.

The rearrangement uses TRBV5-1 and TRBJ1-5; TRBD1 might be the D (5 bases). In germline, CDR1 is SGHRS, CDR2 YFSETQ. The CDR3 totals 15 residues. V lost 0 bases to trimming and J lost 6 bases, with 13 bases between them. The CDR3 loop reads CASSLGPAQGQPQHF. CDR3 DNA: TGCGCCAGCAGCTTGGGACCTGCCCAGGGTCAGCCCCAGCATTTT.

The chain links TRBV7-9 to TRBJ2-5; 11 positions agree with TRBD2. This CDR3 has 16 residues. J was trimmed by 7 bases and V by 5 bases; bases with no gene match: 12. The V gene's germline CDR1 is SEHNR and CDR2 FQNEAQ (reference sequence). The CDR3 is CASSLVSGGGPWTQYF. CDR3 DNA sequence: TGTGCCAGCAGCCTCGTTAGCGGGGGGGGTCCCTGGACCCAGTACTTC.

The chain carries TRBV11-1 and TRBJ1-4; D is undetermined. Germline values: CDR1 SGHAT, CDR2 FQDESV (reference sequence). CDR3 length equals 13 residues. Trimming cost V 5 bases and J 3 bases, with 7 bases left between them. CDR3 sequence: CASSPAPNEKLFF. CDR3 bases: TGTGCCAGCAGCCCCGCGCCTAATGAAAAACTGTTTTTT.

The chain carries TRBV4-1 and TRBJ2-7; the D call may be TRBD1 or TRBD2 (5 bases each). V lost 1 base and J 2 bases, leaving 15 bases between the germline ends. Germline lookup yields CDR1 MGHRA and CDR2 YSYEKL. This CDR3 region has 16 residues. The CDR3 sequence: CASSQGSRGLTYEQYF. The CDR3 DNA sequence: TGCGCCAGCAGCCAAGGCTCCCGGGGCCTAACCTACGAGCAGTACTTC.

This clone was observed once. V and J are TRBV28 and TRBJ1-1; no clear D gene. The CDR3 loop spans 14 amino acids. V shed 10 bases and J shed 0 bases, with 15 bases lying between them. Germline V gene lookup returns CDR1 MDHEN and CDR2 SYDVKM. The DNA of the CDR3 is TGTGCCACCGCCCGCACCGTTATGAACACTGAAGCTTTCTTT. It is translated as CATARTVMNTEAFF.

This sequence joins TRBV6-4 and TRBJ2-1, with TRBD2 matching over 10 bases. This CDR3 spans 15 amino acids. V lost 5 bases to trimming and J lost 8 bases; unmatched junction nucleotides: 9. Germline V lookup: CDR1 MRHNA, CDR2 SNTAGT. The DNA of the CDR3 is TGTGCCAGCAGTTTAATAGCGGGGGGTTCCCATGAGCAGTTCTTC. This gives the protein CASSLIAGGSHEQFF.

This rearrangement joins TRBV6-5 to TRBJ1-1; D possibly corresponds to TRBD1 (6 bases). V lost 4 bases, J lost 1 base, and 13 bases lay in between. The CDR3 totals 15 residues. Looked up from germline, CDR1 is MNHEY and CDR2 is SVGAGI. The chain's CDR3 is CASSSSGTPNTEAFF. CDR3 coding DNA: TGTGCCAGCAGTTCGTCTGGGACACCGAACACTGAAGCTTTCTTT.

The chain combines TRBV27 with TRBJ1-6; tentatively, D is TRBD1 (6 bases). Germline V CDR1 and CDR2: MNHEY, SMNVEV (reference sequence). Trimming pared 6 bases from V and 8 bases from J, leaving 20 bases between. The CDR3 contains 16 residues. CDR3 sequence (DNA): TGTGCCAGCAGCCTACAGGGTGGGACTCAATATTCACCCCTCCACTTT. Its translation is CASSLQGGTQYSPLHF.

The chain has TRBV11-2 and TRBJ2-5; D might be TRBD1 (5 bases). Trimming pared 7 bases from V and 7 bases from J, leaving 10 bases between. The CDR3 is 11 amino acids. Germline-derived CDR1 and CDR2 are SGHAT and FQNNGV. The CDR3 protein is CASTPGATQYF. In nucleotides, the CDR3 is TGTGCCAGCACCCCTGGGGCGACCCAGTACTTC.

The chain links TRBV6-1 to TRBJ1-1; TRBD1 matches 9 bases. The germline gives CDR1 MNHNS, CDR2 SASEGT. V lost 3 bases and J lost 5; bases outside the gene matches: 10. The CDR3 contains 16 residues. CDR3 sequence reads: CASSDPVRDRDTEAFF. In nucleotides, the CDR3 is TGTGCCAGCAGTGACCCGGTGAGGGACAGGGATACTGAAGCTTTCTTT.

The gene calls are TRBV11-2 and TRBJ1-3; D gene uncertain. V was clipped by 4 bases and J by 8 bases, with 9 bases between them. The length of the CDR3 is 12 residues. Germline lookup yields CDR1 SGHAT and CDR2 FQNNGV. CDR3 bases: TGTGCCAGCAGCTGGCATGAGGACACCATATATTTT. It translates to CASSWHEDTIYF. Looking up the rest from reference TRBV11-2 and TRBJ1-3 gives the full variable domain: EAGVAQSPRYKIIEKRQSVAFWCNPISGHATLYWYQQILGQGPKLLIQFQNNGVVDDSQLPKDRFSAERLKGVDSTLKIQPAKLEDSAVYLCASSWHEDTIYFGEGSWLTVV.

The chain combines TRBV2 with TRBJ1-4; possible D gene TRBD1, 6 bases. V shed 5 bases and J shed 8 bases, with 15 bases lying between them. The germline CDR1 and CDR2 sequences are SNHLY and FYNNEI. The CDR3 length is 14 residues. The DNA of the CDR3 is TGTGCCAGCAGTTTTGACAGGAAGATAGAAAAACTGTTTTTT. As protein: CASSFDRKIEKLFF.

The chain combines TRBV28 with TRBJ1-2, with 8 bases fitting TRBD1. The CDR3 runs to 15 residues. V lost 5 bases to trimming and J lost 2 bases; unmatched junction nucleotides: 7. From germline, CDR1 is MDHEN and CDR2 SYDVKM. CDR3 coding DNA: TGTGCCAGCAGTGAAACAGGGGGGACAAACTATGGCTACACCTTC. This gives the protein CASSETGGTNYGYTF.

The chain links TRBV27 to TRBJ2-7; D might be TRBD2 (6 bases). Per the germline V gene, CDR1 is MNHEY and CDR2 is SMNVEV (reference sequence). The CDR3 consists of 16 residues. Trimming left V 7 bases short and J 0 bases short, with 19 bases between. The CDR3 DNA is TGTGCCAGCAAAACAATCGGGCCGGGACTCTCCTACGAGCAGTACTTC. It codes for CASKTIGPGLSYEQYF.

This clone occurred once. The V gene is TRBV19, the J gene TRBJ2-1, with D tentatively TRBD2 (6 bases). This CDR3 is 14 amino acids long. CDR1 and CDR2 from the germline V gene are LNHDA and SQIVND (reference sequence). Trimming took 3 bases from V and 9 from J, leaving 15 bases between them. The CDR3 DNA reads TGTGCCAGTAGTATCGGCGGGGTTCAGAGTGAGCAGTTCTTC. The encoded protein is CASSIGGVQSEQFF.